The source of this T cell receptor (beta chain) is a study of post-analysis software for immune sequencing data. This CDR3 is built from 15 residues. Germline V gene sequence: CDR1 SGHRS, CDR2 YFSETQ. V shed 0 bases and J shed 3 bases, with 10 bases lying between them. Comments on this clonotype: Its cognate antigen is unknown.

Researchers reported that TCR beta cDNA libraries carried unique molecular identifiers. From the PCR reads, TCRdb called clonotypes with MiXCR, one entry per CDR3 protein. Of about 820,000 distinct CDR3 sequences in the sample, roughly 50% were seen once. Study conclusions and caveats: Controls had significantly higher normalized Chao1 diversity than multiple sclerosis patients. Higher frequency in patients than in controls was seen for roughly five TRBV segments, with TRBV5-6, TRBV5-1 and TRBV20-1 among them. Samples sharing a preparation batch grouped tightly together when assessed by F measure.

The material sequenced was blood. V and J are TRBV5-1 and TRBJ1-5; D remains unclear. This sequence was found in a girl aged 5-17 years with multiple sclerosis. In DNA, the CDR3 is TGCGCCAGCAGCTTGGCCGGGCAGAACAATCAGCCCCAGCATTTT. Translation: CASSLAGQNNQPQHF.